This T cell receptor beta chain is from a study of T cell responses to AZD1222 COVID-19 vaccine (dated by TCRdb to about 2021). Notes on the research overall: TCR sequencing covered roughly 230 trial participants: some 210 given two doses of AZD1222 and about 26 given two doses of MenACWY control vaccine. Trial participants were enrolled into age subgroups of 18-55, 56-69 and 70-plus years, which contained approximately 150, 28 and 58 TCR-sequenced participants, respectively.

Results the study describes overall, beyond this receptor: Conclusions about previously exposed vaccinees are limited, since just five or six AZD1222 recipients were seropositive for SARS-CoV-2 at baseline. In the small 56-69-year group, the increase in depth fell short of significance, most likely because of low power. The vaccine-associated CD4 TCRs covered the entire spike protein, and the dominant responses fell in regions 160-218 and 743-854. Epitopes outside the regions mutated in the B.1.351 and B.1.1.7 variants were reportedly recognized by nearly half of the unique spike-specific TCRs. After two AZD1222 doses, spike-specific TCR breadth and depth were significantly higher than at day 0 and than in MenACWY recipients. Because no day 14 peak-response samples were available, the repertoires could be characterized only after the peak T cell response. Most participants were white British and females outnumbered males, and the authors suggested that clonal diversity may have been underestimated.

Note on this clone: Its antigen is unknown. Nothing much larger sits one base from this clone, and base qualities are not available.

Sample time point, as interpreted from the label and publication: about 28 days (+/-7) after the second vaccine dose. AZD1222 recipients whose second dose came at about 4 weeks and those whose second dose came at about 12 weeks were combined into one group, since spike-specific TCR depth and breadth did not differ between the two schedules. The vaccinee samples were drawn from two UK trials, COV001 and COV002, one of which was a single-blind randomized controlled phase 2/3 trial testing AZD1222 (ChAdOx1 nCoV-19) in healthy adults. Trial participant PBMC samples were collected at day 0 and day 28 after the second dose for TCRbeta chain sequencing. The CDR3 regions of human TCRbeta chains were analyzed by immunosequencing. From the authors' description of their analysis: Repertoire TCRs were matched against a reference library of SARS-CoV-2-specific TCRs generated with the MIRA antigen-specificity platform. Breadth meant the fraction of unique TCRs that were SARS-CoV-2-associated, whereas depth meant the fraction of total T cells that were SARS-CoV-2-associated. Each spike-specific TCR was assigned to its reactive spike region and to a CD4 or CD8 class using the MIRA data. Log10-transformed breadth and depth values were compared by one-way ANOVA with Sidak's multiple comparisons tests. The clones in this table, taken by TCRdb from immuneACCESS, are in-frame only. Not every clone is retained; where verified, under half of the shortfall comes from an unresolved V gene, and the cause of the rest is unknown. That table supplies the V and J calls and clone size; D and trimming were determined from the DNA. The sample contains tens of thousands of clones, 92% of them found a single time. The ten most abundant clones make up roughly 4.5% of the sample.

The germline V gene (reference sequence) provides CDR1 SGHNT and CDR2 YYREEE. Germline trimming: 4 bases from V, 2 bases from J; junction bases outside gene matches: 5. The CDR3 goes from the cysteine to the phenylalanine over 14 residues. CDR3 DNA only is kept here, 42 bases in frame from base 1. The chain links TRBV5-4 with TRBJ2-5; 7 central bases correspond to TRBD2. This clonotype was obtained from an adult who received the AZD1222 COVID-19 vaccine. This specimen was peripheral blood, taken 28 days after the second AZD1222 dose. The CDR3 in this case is CASSRAGLQETQYF. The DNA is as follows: TGTGCCAGCAGCCGAGCGGGACTGCAAGAGACCCAGTACTTC.